A single sample is the source of the 17 T cell receptor beta chains below, sequenced in a study of blood T cell repertoires in COVID-19. Method: immunoSEQ multiplex PCR; TCRdb's copy keeps in-frame clones and lacks some. The table records over 90,000 clones, roughly 76% of them present only once. Sequencing input: peripheral blood. These receptors were obtained from an elderly man with COVID-19, enrolled during active disease.

This rearrangement joins TRBV5-1 to TRBJ1-2; 8 bases align to TRBD1. V shed 0 bases and J 3 bases; nucleotides not matched to a gene: 4. The CDR3 sequence is 15 residues long. Germline V CDR1 and CDR2: SGHRS, YFSETQ. CDR3 DNA: TGCGCCAGCAGCTTGGCCGCGACAGGGGACTATGGCTACACCTTC. It is translated as CASSLAATGDYGYTF.

This clone showed up just once. The chain joins TRBV10-1 to TRBJ2-3; TRBD2 matches 13 bases. The CDR3 totals 17 residues. CDR1 and CDR2 (germline): WNHNN, SYGVQD (reference sequence). V was clipped by 3 bases and J by 2 bases; unmatched bases: 5. The CDR3 DNA reads as TGCGCCAGCAGTGATCCGGGACTAGCGGGGAACACAGATACGCAGTATTTT. This encodes CASSDPGLAGNTDTQYF.

V gene TRBV18 combines with J gene TRBJ1-2; TRBD1 is a possible D gene (5 bases). The germline gives CDR1 KGHSH, CDR2 LQKENI. There are 13 residues in the CDR3. V was pared by 3 bases and J by 3 bases, with 8 bases between. CDR3: CASSPDSYYGYTF. DNA for the CDR3: TGTGCCAGCTCACCTGACAGCTACTATGGCTACACCTTC.

The chain has TRBV19 and TRBJ1-4; 7 bases match TRBD1. The CDR3 is made up of 14 amino acids. V dropped 4 bases and J dropped 5; count of bases not matched to a gene: 4. Germline V gene lookup returns CDR1 LNHDA and CDR2 SQIVND (reference sequence). Here the CDR3 reads CASSRPGGNEKLFF. The CDR3 coding sequence is TGTGCCAGTAGTAGGCCAGGGGGAAATGAAAAACTGTTTTTT.

The chain is built from TRBV7-2 and TRBJ2-1; 14 bases are a match to TRBD2. Germline loops: CDR1 SGHTA, CDR2 FQGNSA. The V segment lost 4 bases and the J segment 12 bases; nucleotides outside the gene matches: 11. The CDR3 loop spans 16 amino acids. CDR3 nucleotide sequence: TGTGCCAGCAGCTCAACGGGACTAGCGGGAGTGGGAGGGCAGTTCTTC. The encoded protein is CASSSTGLAGVGGQFF.

V gene TRBV10-3 combines with J gene TRBJ2-5, with TRBD2 identical over 7 bases. J lost 5 bases, V lost 5 bases, and 5 bases had no gene match. The CDR3 has 13 amino acids. Per germline, CDR1 ENHRY and CDR2 SYGVKD. The CDR3 protein is CAISNGEGETQYF. The DNA for the CDR3 is TGTGCCATCAGTAACGGGGAGGGGGAGACCCAGTACTTC.

The rearrangement links TRBV4-3 to TRBJ1-2, with a tentative D call TRBD1 (5 bases). The CDR3 consists of 13 residues. The V gene lost 1 base and the J gene lost 13 bases, with 16 bases spanning the gap. The germline gives CDR1 LGHNA, CDR2 YSLEER. The chain's CDR3 is CASSQVGLREATF. For the CDR3, the DNA is TGCGCCAGCAGCCAAGTGGGACTACGGGAAGCCACCTTC.

This clone was seen only a few times. The chain recombines TRBV7-9 with TRBJ2-1; 8 nucleotides match TRBD2. J lost 7 bases, V lost 5 bases, and 13 bases had no gene match. Germline CDR1 reads SEHNR; CDR2 reads FQNEAQ (reference sequence). The CDR3 runs 16 residues. CDR3 amino acids: CASSMPRAGGRNEQFF. The CDR3 nucleotides are TGTGCCAGCAGCATGCCTCGGGCGGGAGGTCGGAATGAGCAGTTCTTC.

The V call is TRBV9, the J call TRBJ1-5; no clear D gene. This CDR3 is built from 15 residues. Between the trimmed V and J ends, which lost 4 bases and 2 bases, there was a span of 13 bases. Looked up from germline, CDR1 is SGDLS and CDR2 is YYNGEE. In nucleotides, the CDR3 is TGTGCCAGCAGCCCGGCGGCGGGTGGCAATCAGCCCCAGCATTTT. Amino acid sequence: CASSPAAGGNQPQHF.

The V and J genes are TRBV30 and TRBJ2-2; the D gene is possibly TRBD2 (6 bases). This CDR3 has 13 amino acids. From germline, CDR1 is GTSNPN and CDR2 SVGIG (reference sequence). The V end was cut by 3 bases, the J end by 1 base, with 6 bases between. The CDR3 DNA follows: TGTGCCTGGAGGGAGGGGAACACCGGGGAGCTGTTTTTT. Protein: CAWREGNTGELFF. Variable domain in full (rest from reference TRBV30 and TRBJ2-2): SQTIHQWPATLVQPVGSPLSLECTVEGTSNPNLYWYRQAAGRGLQLLFYSVGIGQISSEVPQNLSASRPQDRQFILSSKKLLLSDSGFYLCAWREGNTGELFFGEGSRLTVL.

The chain joins TRBV6-5 to TRBJ2-7; TRBD2 is a possible D gene (6 bases). CDR3 size: 14 residues. The ends were cut back, 6 bases at V and 5 bases at J, with 17 bases in the middle. CDR1 is MNHEY and CDR2 is SVGAGI in the germline V gene. CDR3 loop: CASSGLPPRDEQYF. CDR3 coding DNA: TGTGCCAGCAGCGGACTACCTCCGAGGGACGAGCAGTACTTC.

This clone has just one count. This chain links TRBV3-1 (or the pseudogene TRBV3-2) with TRBJ2-7; 7 bases line up with TRBD1. Germline CDR1 and CDR2: LGHDT and YNNKEL (reference sequence). V lost 1 base and J lost 0; bases outside the gene matches: 3. The CDR3 has 15 amino acids. The CDR3 coding sequence is TGTGCCAGCAGCCAAGTGTGGGACAGCTCCTACGAGCAGTACTTC. This gives the protein CASSQVWDSSYEQYF.

The chain has TRBV15 and TRBJ1-4; no reliable D call. Germline loops: CDR1 LNHNV, CDR2 YYDKDF (reference sequence). This CDR3 has 16 amino acids. V was cut by 0 bases and J by 5 bases, with 13 bases left in between. CDR3 residues: CATSRDSVGGNEKLFF. In DNA form, the CDR3 reads TGTGCCACCAGCAGAGATAGTGTGGGAGGGAATGAAAAACTGTTTTTT.

The rearrangement links TRBV5-1 to TRBJ2-2, with D maybe TRBD1 (5 bases). CDR1 is SGHRS and CDR2 is YFSETQ in the germline V gene. The CDR3 extends over 15 amino acids. V was clipped by 4 bases and J by 7 bases, with 17 bases between them. The CDR3 bases are TGCGCCAGCAGCCTTGGGATCAGGGTAATCGGGGAGCTGTTTTTT. It yields the protein CASSLGIRVIGELFF. Looking up the rest from reference TRBV5-1 and TRBJ2-2 gives the full variable domain: KAGVTQTPRYLIKTRGQQVTLSCSPISGHRSVSWYQQTPGQGLQFLFEYFSETQRNKGNFPGRFSGRQFSNSRSEMNVSTLELGDSALYLCASSLGIRVIGELFFGEGSRLTVL.

This clone was counted only a few times. V and J are TRBV4-1 and TRBJ2-3; TRBD2 is a possible D gene (5 bases). V lost 0 bases to trimming and J lost 6 bases, with 13 bases between them. CDR1 MGHRA and CDR2 YSYEKL come from the germline V gene. This CDR3 spans 15 amino acids. The DNA for the CDR3 is TGCGCCAGCAGCCAAGATCGGGGTACTAGGGATACGCAGTATTTT. This translates into CASSQDRGTRDTQYF.

Here the CDR3 reads CASSPGGNEQYF. Written as DNA, the CDR3 is TGTGCCAGCAGCCCAGGGGGCAACGAGCAGTACTTC. The chain carries TRBV7-2 and TRBJ2-7; TRBD1 aligns across 8 bases. From germline, CDR1 is SGHTA and CDR2 FQGNSA. The CDR3 length is 12 residues. V shed 5 bases, J shed 5 bases, and the junction held 2 bases outside the gene matches.

The CDR3 is CASSPRTENTEAFF. The CDR3 DNA reads as TGTGCCAGTAGTCCAAGGACAGAGAACACTGAAGCTTTCTTT. The J gene is TRBJ1-1, the V gene TRBV19; a possible D gene is TRBD1 (6 bases). The CDR3 contains 14 residues. CDR1 LNHDA and CDR2 SQIVND come from the germline V gene (reference sequence). V was cut by 5 bases and J by 1 base, with 11 bases left in between.